The 5 T cell receptor beta chains below all came from one sample that was sequenced in a study of OX40 agonist ivuxolimab in advanced cancers. The data were produced by immunoSEQ multiplex PCR, yet TCRdb's version contains in-frame clones alone and is incomplete. The sample records more than 65,000 clones, around 85% being singletons. The sequencing used CD4+ or CD8+ T cells sorted from blood, collected in a trial of the OX40 agonist ivuxolimab. These receptors all come from an adult with an advanced solid tumor such as melanoma, head and neck, liver or kidney cancer.

Only one count was recorded for this clone. V usage is TRBV29-1 and J usage is TRBJ1-2, with 7 bases identical to TRBD1. CDR1 and CDR2 from the germline V gene are SQVTM and ANQGSEA. The J segment lost 6 bases and the V segment lost 5 bases, leaving 6 bases of the junction unmatched. This CDR3 comprises 12 residues. DNA of the CDR3: TGCAGCGTTAACGACAGGGTTCATGGCTACACCTTC. This codes for CSVNDRVHGYTF.

J is TRBJ1-1 and V is TRBV19; 8 nucleotides line up with TRBD1. This CDR3 region has 13 residues. V lost 4 bases to trimming and J lost 7 bases; unmatched junction nucleotides: 5. The germline V gene has CDR1 LNHDA and CDR2 SQIVND (reference sequence). CDR3: CASSTRTGFEAFF. CDR3 DNA: TGTGCCAGTAGTACCCGGACAGGGTTTGAAGCTTTCTTT.

This chain joins TRBV7-3 and TRBJ2-5, with 7 bases identical to TRBD1. The J call is uncertain, as TRBJ2-7 better fits the DNA end. The germline CDR1 and CDR2 sequences are SGHTA and FQGTGA. CDR3 length: 15 amino acids. This chain's CDR3 is CASSLRGTASYEQYF. The CDR3 DNA sequence: TGTGCCAGCAGCTTAAGAGGGACAGCGTCCTACGAGCAGTACTTC.

The chain combines TRBV7-8 with TRBJ2-7, with 11 bases identical to TRBD2. The CDR3 runs 17 residues. The germline CDR1 and CDR2 sequences are SGHVS and FQNEAQ. V lost 4 bases, J lost 5 bases, and 13 bases stayed unmatched. CDR3 in DNA: TGTGCCAGCAGCTCACCAACCACTAGCGGGAGTGTCCACGAGCAGTACTTC. Translated: CASSSPTTSGSVHEQYF.

This clone was seen a single time. This sequence joins TRBV5-1 and TRBJ1-3; the D gene is possibly TRBD1 (5 bases). Trimming pared 2 bases from V and 0 bases from J, leaving 18 bases between. The CDR3 has 18 residues. Germline V gives CDR1 SGHRS, CDR2 YFSETQ. The CDR3 loop is CASSLRGLGELSGNTIYF. The CDR3 DNA sequence: TGCGCCAGCAGCTTACGAGGGTTGGGGGAACTCTCTGGAAACACCATATATTTT. The variable domain in full, completed from reference TRBV5-1 and TRBJ1-3, reads KAGVTQTPRYLIKTRGQQVTLSCSPISGHRSVSWYQQTPGQGLQFLFEYFSETQRNKGNFPGRFSGRQFSNSRSEMNVSTLELGDSALYLCASSLRGLGELSGNTIYFGEGSWLTVV.